These 27 T cell receptor beta chains originate from one sample sequenced in a study of CD8 T cells in ankylosing spondylitis (dated by TCRdb to 2017 to 2019). Findings and caveats that apply to the study as a whole: Blood from ankylosing spondylitis patients appeared to be characterized by a TCR beta motif composed of several highly homologous amino acid variants.

Library preparation was by 5' RACE. The run used an Illumina HiSeq 2500. TCRdb's own reprocessing of the public reads used fastp at Q25 and MiXCR and kept productive beta chains. Entries that share a CDR3 protein sequence are merged under the most common genes and DNA. The sample contains around 480,000 distinct CDR3 sequences, roughly 17% of them found a single time. The top ten clonotypes cover just over 1% of the sample. The antigens these receptors bind are not known. The sample was blood, either unsorted or a sorted T cell fraction (not recorded which). These receptors came from a male donor with ankylosing spondylitis.

This clonotype occurred a few times. The rearrangement joins TRBV3-1 to TRBJ1-1; TRBD1 might be the D (5 bases). The CDR3 loop spans 17 amino acids. Germline V gene lookup returns CDR1 LGHDT and CDR2 YNNKEL (reference sequence). V was cut by 0 bases and J by 2 bases, with 16 bases left in between. The CDR3 coding sequence is TGTGCCAGCAGCCAAGATCTCAGACAGTCGTTTAACACTGAAGCTTTCTTT. Protein: CASSQDLRQSFNTEAFF.

The chain recombines TRBV29-1 with TRBJ2-5; 8 nucleotides match TRBD2. This CDR3 is built from 15 residues. CDR1 and CDR2 (germline): SQVTM, ANQGSEA. V dropped 3 bases and J dropped 5; count of bases not matched to a gene: 11. The CDR3 sequence is CSVDLGRASRETQYF. The DNA of the CDR3 is TGCAGCGTTGACCTCGGGAGGGCCTCTCGGGAGACCCAGTACTTC.

This clonotype turned up a few times. This rearrangement joins TRBV7-2 to TRBJ2-3; D gene unclear. Looked up from germline, CDR1 is SGHTA and CDR2 is FQGNSA. Trimming left V 1 base short and J 7 bases short, with 6 bases between. The length of the CDR3 is 12 residues. This CDR3 is CASSLDINTQYF. The CDR3 nucleotides read TGTGCCAGCAGCTTAGACATTAATACGCAGTATTTT. The full variable domain, its missing parts supplied by reference TRBV7-2 and TRBJ2-3, is GAGVSQSPSNKVTEKGKDVELRCDPISGHTALYWYRQSLGQGLEFLIYFQGNSAPDKSGLPSDRFSAERTGGSVSTLTIQRTQQEDSAVYLCASSLDINTQYFGPGTRLTVL.

There are a few counts of this clonotype. The rearrangement joins TRBV20-1 to TRBJ1-4; TRBD1 matches 7 bases. Germline V gene sequence: CDR1 DFQATT, CDR2 SNEGSKA (reference sequence). The V gene end was trimmed by 6 bases and the J gene end by 4 bases; junction bases not matched to a gene: 5. The CDR3 covers 13 residues. The DNA for the CDR3 is TGCAGTGCGCCGGGACAGAGTAATGAAAAACTGTTTTTT. It yields the protein CSAPGQSNEKLFF.

This clonotype was seen more than once but under ten times. The rearrangement links TRBV3-1 to TRBJ1-5, with D unclear. Trimming left V 1 base short and J 6 bases short, with 10 bases between. Germline loops: CDR1 LGHDT, CDR2 YNNKEL (reference sequence). This CDR3 region has 14 residues. The CDR3 DNA sequence: TGTGCCAGCAGCCAAGCCTCAACGGTTCAGCCCCAGCATTTT. Translation: CASSQASTVQPQHF.

This rearrangement joins TRBV29-1 to TRBJ1-1, with D uncertain. CDR1 and CDR2 from the germline V gene are SQVTM and ANQGSEA. The V end lost 4 bases, the J end lost 1 base, and 10 bases lay between the germline ends. The CDR3 spans 13 residues. The DNA for the CDR3 is TGCAGCGTTGCCCAACAGACGAACACTGAAGCTTTCTTT. This codes for CSVAQQTNTEAFF.

This clonotype was seen a few times. V and J are TRBV11-2 and TRBJ2-2; no clear D gene. Trimming shortened V by 1 base and J by 4 bases, and 7 bases separated the two germline ends. Germline lookup yields CDR1 SGHAT and CDR2 FQNNGV. CDR3 length equals 14 residues. CDR3 amino acids: CASSLVSATGELFF. The CDR3 bases are TGTGCCAGCAGCTTAGTTTCGGCCACCGGGGAGCTGTTTTTT.

The rearrangement joins TRBV5-1 to TRBJ1-5; possibly TRBD1 for D (6 bases). Trimming shortened V by 4 bases and J by 5 bases, and 10 bases separated the two germline ends. This CDR3 has 13 residues. Germline loops: CDR1 SGHRS, CDR2 YFSETQ. The CDR3 region has the DNA TGCGCCAGCAGCCCGGACAGTCATCAGCCCCAGCATTTT. Amino acid sequence: CASSPDSHQPQHF.

The chain joins TRBV28 to TRBJ2-1, with 9 bases identical to TRBD1. Germline V gives CDR1 MDHEN, CDR2 SYDVKM. After removal of 4 bases from V and 8 bases from J, the junction contained 6 bases not matched to a gene. The CDR3 contains 14 residues. CDR3: CASSSGQGLYEQFF. The CDR3 bases are TGTGCCAGCAGTTCGGGACAGGGTTTATATGAGCAGTTCTTC. The variable domain in full, with the rest retrieved from reference TRBV28 and TRBJ2-1, is DVKVTQSSRYLVKRTGEKVFLECVQDMDHENMFWYRQDPGLGLRLIYFSYDVKMKEKGDIPEGYSVSREKKERFSLILESASTNQTSMYLCASSSGQGLYEQFFGPGTRLTVL.

This clonotype was detected only a few times. The J gene is TRBJ1-1, the V gene TRBV15; D is undetermined. This CDR3 has 17 residues. Germline CDR1 LNHNV, CDR2 YYDKDF (reference sequence). V lost 0 bases to trimming and J lost 1 base, with 15 bases between them. CDR3 sequence: CATSRELGRLPNTEAFF. As DNA, the CDR3 is TGTGCCACCAGCAGAGAACTAGGTAGGCTGCCGAACACTGAAGCTTTCTTT.

J is TRBJ1-1 and V is TRBV5-1, with D perhaps TRBD1 (6 bases). The V gene lost 0 bases and the J gene lost 8 bases, with 11 bases spanning the gap. Looked up from germline, CDR1 is SGHRS and CDR2 is YFSETQ. The CDR3 is 13 amino acids. The CDR3 DNA sequence: TGCGCCAGCAGCTTGGTTTCAGGGGACGAAGCTTTCTTT. As protein: CASSLVSGDEAFF.

This clonotype has at least ten counts. The genes are TRBV7-9 and TRBJ2-7, with D hard to call. The CDR3 spans 15 residues. CDR1 and CDR2 (germline): SEHNR, FQNEAQ (reference sequence). Trimming cost V 4 bases and J 5 bases, with 18 bases left between them. The CDR3 loop reads CASSSKVREGNEQYF. CDR3 bases: TGTGCCAGCAGCTCCAAAGTAAGGGAAGGCAACGAGCAGTACTTC.

This clonotype was counted only a few times. V usage is TRBV7-6 and J usage is TRBJ2-1; 16 nucleotides line up with TRBD2. This CDR3 spans 19 amino acids. The germline CDR1 and CDR2 sequences are SGHVS and FNYEAQ. J gave up 7 bases and V 2 bases, and 11 bases lay outside the gene matches. For the CDR3, the DNA is TGTGCCAGCAGCTTAAAAGGGGGACTAGCGGGAGGGCCGTTGAATGAGCAGTTCTTC. Amino acids: CASSLKGGLAGGPLNEQFF.

The sample holds a few counts of this clonotype. V usage is TRBV18 and J usage is TRBJ1-5; D is undetermined. This CDR3 comprises 13 residues. Germline assignment: CDR1 KGHSH and CDR2 LQKENI. Between the trimmed V and J ends, which lost 3 bases and 5 bases, there was a span of 8 bases. The CDR3 protein is CASSPVTDQPQHF. DNA for the CDR3: TGTGCCAGCTCACCGGTGACCGATCAGCCCCAGCATTTT.

This clonotype was observed a handful of times. In DNA, the CDR3 is TGTGCCAGCACCTATAGCGGGAGCGGATACGAGCAGTACTTC. Its protein product is CASTYSGSGYEQYF. The chain combines TRBV11-2 with TRBJ2-7; TRBD2 aligns across 9 bases. The CDR3 length is 14 residues. CDR1 is SGHAT and CDR2 is FQNNGV in the germline V gene. With V trimmed by 7 bases and J by 4 bases, 8 bases remained unmatched.

This clonotype has a count of ten or more. The chain joins TRBV12-3 or TRBV12-4 to TRBJ1-1; 7 bases align to TRBD1. This CDR3 is built from 14 residues. With V trimmed by 1 base and J by 7 bases, 6 bases remained unmatched. The CDR3 is CASSLDPGGNEAFF. The CDR3 nucleotides are TGTGCCAGCAGTTTAGACCCAGGGGGAAATGAAGCTTTCTTT.

The V call is TRBV5-6, the J call TRBJ2-5, with TRBD2 matching 14 bases. V lost 4 bases, J lost 5 bases, and 7 bases stayed unmatched. Per germline, CDR1 SGHDT and CDR2 YYEEEE. The CDR3 extends over 16 amino acids. The CDR3 protein is CASSPWTSGGRETQYF. CDR3 sequence (DNA): TGTGCCAGCAGCCCCTGGACTAGCGGGGGGCGGGAGACCCAGTACTTC.

This sequence joins TRBV5-3 and TRBJ1-4; D unclear. TRBV5-3 is an open reading frame, and its role is uncertain. The CDR3 totals 15 residues. V lost 5 bases to trimming and J lost 5 bases, with 16 bases between them. The CDR3 DNA follows: TGTGCCAGAAGGCCTGTCGTGGCGAAAAATGAAAAACTGTTTTTT. Translation gives CARRPVVAKNEKLFF.

This clonotype was recorded many times. This chain joins TRBV5-1 and TRBJ2-7, with a possible D match to TRBD2 (5 bases). Trimming cost V 0 bases and J 3 bases, with 16 bases left between them. The CDR3 runs to 16 residues. From germline, CDR1 is SGHRS and CDR2 YFSETQ. CDR3 in amino acids: CASSLDLPSSVYEQYF. Here the CDR3 DNA reads TGCGCCAGCAGCTTGGATCTCCCTAGCTCTGTCTACGAGCAGTACTTC.

This clonotype was seen a few times. The V and J genes are TRBV7-9 and TRBJ2-7; tentative D call: TRBD2 (5 bases). V was pared by 1 base and J by 5 bases, with 9 bases between. Germline CDR1 SEHNR, CDR2 FQNEAQ (reference sequence). This CDR3 spans 13 amino acids. The CDR3: CASSLGIGDEQYF. The DNA for the CDR3 is TGTGCCAGCAGCTTAGGGATCGGGGACGAGCAGTACTTC. Based on the CDR3 plus reference TRBV7-9 and TRBJ2-7, the full variable domain is DTGVSQNPRHKITKRGQNVTFRCDPISEHNRLYWYRQTLGQGPEFLTYFQNEAQLEKSRLLSDRFSAERPKGSFSTLEIQRTEQGDSAMYLCASSLGIGDEQYFGPGTRLTVT.

This clonotype was observed a few times. This rearrangement joins TRBV5-1 to TRBJ2-3, with a possible D match to TRBD1 (6 bases). V was shortened by 4 bases and J by 1 base, with 19 bases between the two germline ends. Germline-derived CDR1 and CDR2 are SGHRS and YFSETQ. There are 17 residues in the CDR3. CDR3 in amino acids: CASSHGSGQSGTDTQYF. The DNA of the CDR3 is TGCGCCAGCAGCCATGGAAGTGGACAGTCCGGCACAGATACGCAGTATTTT.

The gene calls are TRBV20-1 and TRBJ1-1; D possibly corresponds to TRBD1 (6 bases). V dropped 1 base and J dropped 5 bases, with 17 bases sitting between them. CDR1 is DFQATT and CDR2 is SNEGSKA in the germline V gene (reference sequence). This CDR3 is 15 amino acids long. The CDR3 DNA sequence: TGCAGTGCTAGAGTAATTGGGGGGCTGGGAACTGAAGCTTTCTTT. This encodes CSARVIGGLGTEAFF.

The table lists this clonotype with a few counts. V usage is TRBV15 and J usage is TRBJ1-1; 12 bases are shared with TRBD1. Per germline, CDR1 LNHNV and CDR2 YYDKDF (reference sequence). V trimming: 4 bases; J trimming: 7 bases; junction bases outside the gene matches: 10. The CDR3 runs 16 residues. Here the CDR3 DNA reads TGTGCCACCAGCACCGGGACAGGGGGCTCACGAGGTGAAGCTTTCTTT. Its protein is CATSTGTGGSRGEAFF.

The rearrangement joins TRBV20-1 to TRBJ2-7, with D possibly matching TRBD1 (5 bases). This CDR3 is 14 amino acids long. Germline V gene data show CDR1 as DFQATT and CDR2 as SNEGSKA (reference sequence). V was pared by 3 bases and J by 2 bases, with 14 bases between. The CDR3 nucleotides are TGCAGTGCTAGGGGGCCAGGTTTAACCTACGAGCAGTACTTC. Translation gives CSARGPGLTYEQYF.

The chain joins TRBV19 to TRBJ1-5, with 10 bases matching TRBD1. The junction had 15 bases not matched to a gene; V was cut back by 7 bases and J by 9 bases. The CDR3 has 16 residues. Germline V gene data show CDR1 as LNHDA and CDR2 as SQIVND (reference sequence). The CDR3 nucleotides read TGTGCCAGTACGCCGGTACCGGGACAGGGGTCCGGGCCCCAGCATTTT. Protein: CASTPVPGQGSGPQHF.

This clonotype appeared a few times. The chain employs TRBV4-2 and TRBJ2-3, with 9 positions matching TRBD2. The V gene end was trimmed by 0 bases and the J gene end by 3 bases; junction bases not matched to a gene: 10. This CDR3 has 18 amino acids. Germline loops: CDR1 LGHNA, CDR2 YNFKEQ. This CDR3 is CASSQDGSSGELTDTQYF. The CDR3, as DNA: TGTGCCAGCAGCCAAGATGGGTCTAGCGGGGAGTTAACAGATACGCAGTATTTT.

This clonotype has only a few counts. The rearrangement joins TRBV18 to TRBJ1-1; 7 nucleotides match TRBD1. CDR3 size: 15 residues. After removal of 3 bases from V and 1 base from J, the junction contained 5 bases not matched to a gene. Germline assignment: CDR1 KGHSH and CDR2 LQKENI. The CDR3 loop reads CASSPPTGSNTEAFF. The CDR3 coding sequence is TGTGCCAGCTCACCCCCGACAGGGTCGAACACTGAAGCTTTCTTT.